The 8 T cell receptor beta chains reported below all come from one sample, sequenced in a study of blood T cell repertoires in COVID-19. Using immunoSEQ multiplex PCR, the repertoire was profiled, and TCRdb retains in-frame clones only, with some absent. The sample has 40,000 to 55,000 clones; approximately 78% are singletons. Material for sequencing was PBMCs or T cells enriched from blood (not recorded which). These receptors all come from a woman aged 45 to 65 with acute COVID-19.

The count of this clone is one. The chain carries TRBV4-2 and TRBJ1-6; 7 bases fit TRBD1. V shed 5 bases and J 10 bases; nucleotides not matched to a gene: 8. Germline CDR1 reads LGHNA; CDR2 reads YNFKEQ. This CDR3 has 14 amino acids. The CDR3 loop is CASSADRVRSPLHF. DNA of the CDR3: TGTGCCAGCAGCGCCGACAGGGTGCGGTCACCCCTCCACTTT.

In this sample, this clone turned up a few times. The V gene is TRBV7-2, the J gene TRBJ1-6; a weak D match, TRBD1 (5 bases). Germline CDR1 reads SGHTA; CDR2 reads FQGNSA. The ends were cut back, 1 base at V and 9 bases at J, with 16 bases in the middle. The CDR3 contains 16 residues. This chain's CDR3 is CASSLGAGRVGSPLHF. CDR3 sequence (DNA): TGTGCCAGCAGCTTAGGGGCAGGCAGGGTTGGTTCACCCCTCCACTTT.

This clone was detected once. This chain joins TRBV2 and TRBJ2-7; D possibly corresponds to TRBD2 (6 bases). Germline-derived CDR1 and CDR2 are SNHLY and FYNNEI. Trimming removed 2 bases at V and 5 bases at J, with 19 bases between. The CDR3 runs to 16 residues. The CDR3 loop reads CASSELGLSSLDEQYF. The CDR3 nucleotides are TGTGCCAGCAGTGAACTGGGACTCTCAAGTCTCGACGAGCAGTACTTC.

This clone was found once. The CDR3 DNA reads TGTGCCAGCAGCCACGGGGGTTTGATAGAAAAACTGTTTTTT. This encodes CASSHGGLIEKLFF. This chain uses TRBV2 with TRBJ1-4, with D perhaps matching TRBD1 (5 bases). The CDR3 totals 14 residues. Per the germline V gene, CDR1 is SNHLY and CDR2 is FYNNEI. Between the trimmed V and J ends, which lost 6 bases and 8 bases, there was a span of 16 bases.

V gene TRBV11-2 combines with J gene TRBJ1-3; D is ambiguous. The CDR3 extends over 16 amino acids. Trimming removed 1 base at V and 4 bases at J, with 14 bases between. CDR1 and CDR2 (germline): SGHAT, FQNNGV. CDR3 nucleotide sequence: TGTGCCAGCAGCTTAGGGAGCTTGTCCTGGGGAAACACCATATATTTT. The encoded protein is CASSLGSLSWGNTIYF. Full variable domain (missing parts from reference TRBV11-2 and TRBJ1-3): EAGVAQSPRYKIIEKRQSVAFWCNPISGHATLYWYQQILGQGPKLLIQFQNNGVVDDSQLPKDRFSAERLKGVDSTLKIQPAKLEDSAVYLCASSLGSLSWGNTIYFGEGSWLTVV.

The chain links TRBV7-8 to TRBJ2-3, with 9 bases lining up with TRBD2. Germline V gene data show CDR1 as SGHVS and CDR2 as FQNEAQ. The CDR3 is made up of 16 amino acids. V lost 5 bases to trimming and J lost 4 bases; unmatched junction nucleotides: 10. The DNA of the CDR3 is TGTGCCAGCAGCCAAACTAGCGGGTGGACGTCAGATACGCAGTATTTT. Protein product: CASSQTSGWTSDTQYF.

This chain links TRBV11-2 with TRBJ1-1, with a weak D call TRBD1 (6 bases). V was clipped by 5 bases and J by 0 bases, with 10 bases between them. Germline CDR1 and CDR2: SGHAT and FQNNGV. The CDR3 is 14 amino acids. CDR3 sequence reads: CASSRQALNTEAFF. CDR3 coding DNA: TGTGCCAGCAGCCGACAGGCCTTGAACACTGAAGCTTTCTTT.

This clone is a singleton in its sample. J is TRBJ2-3 and V is TRBV7-2; 9 bases match TRBD2. V was clipped by 2 bases and J by 3 bases; unmatched bases: 12. CDR3 length: 18 amino acids. Germline-derived CDR1 and CDR2 are SGHTA and FQGNSA. CDR3 DNA sequence: TGTGCCAGCAGCTTACTGGCTAGCGGGGTCCAACTGACAGATACGCAGTATTTT. Protein: CASSLLASGVQLTDTQYF.